This T cell receptor (beta chain) came from a study of beta chain features in type 1 diabetes. Sequencing targeted expressed TCRB transcripts, as all isolated RNA had been reverse transcribed. Assay: immunoSEQ multiplex PCR; the TCRdb copy retains only in-frame clones and omits some. This sample has about 660,000 clones, with more than 13% found just once. The V gene end was trimmed by 2 bases and the J gene end by 6 bases; junction bases not matched to a gene: 1. Germline CDR1 MNHEY, CDR2 SVGAGI. This CDR3 is built from 13 residues. For this clone: The antigen is not known.

Study results and caveats: Moderately but significantly shorter TCRB CDR3s were found in Type 1 diabetes patients in all four CD4+ subsets. cDNA sequencing could over-represent cells with high TCR expression.

The specimen was naive CD4+ T cells from blood. The chain employs TRBV6-5 and TRBJ1-2; 9 bases match TRBD1. This sequence was found in a man between 18 and 35 years old with type 1 diabetes. CDR3 in amino acids: CASSYRQGDGYTF. DNA for the CDR3: TGTGCCAGCAGTTACCGACAGGGGGATGGCTACACCTTC.